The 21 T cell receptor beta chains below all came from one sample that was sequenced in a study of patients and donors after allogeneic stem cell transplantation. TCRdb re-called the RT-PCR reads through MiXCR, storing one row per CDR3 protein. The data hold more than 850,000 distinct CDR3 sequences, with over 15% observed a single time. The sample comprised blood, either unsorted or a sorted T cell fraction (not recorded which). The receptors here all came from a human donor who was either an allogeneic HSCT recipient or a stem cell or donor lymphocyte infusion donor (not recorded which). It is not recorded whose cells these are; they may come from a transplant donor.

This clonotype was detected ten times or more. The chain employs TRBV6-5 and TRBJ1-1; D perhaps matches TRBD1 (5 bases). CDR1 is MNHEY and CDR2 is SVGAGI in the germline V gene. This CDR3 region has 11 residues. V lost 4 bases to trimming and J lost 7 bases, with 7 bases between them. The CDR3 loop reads CASSSGGEAFF. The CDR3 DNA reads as TGTGCCAGCAGTTCTGGGGGTGAAGCTTTCTTT.

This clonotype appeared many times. CDR3 loop: CASSLRGSPNYGYTF. The CDR3 nucleotides read TGTGCCAGCAGTTTACGAGGGAGTCCTAACTATGGCTACACCTTC. The chain uses TRBV12-3 or TRBV12-4 and TRBJ1-2; no clear D. This CDR3 is 15 amino acids long. V dropped 2 bases and J dropped 0 bases, with 10 bases sitting between them.

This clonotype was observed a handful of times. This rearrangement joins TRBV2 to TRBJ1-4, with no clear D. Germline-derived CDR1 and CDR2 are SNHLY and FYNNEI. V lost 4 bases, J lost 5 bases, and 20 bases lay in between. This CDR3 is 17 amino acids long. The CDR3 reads CASSGRFWRTQNEKLFF. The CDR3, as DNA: TGTGCCAGCAGTGGGCGTTTTTGGCGGACCCAGAATGAAAAACTGTTTTTT.

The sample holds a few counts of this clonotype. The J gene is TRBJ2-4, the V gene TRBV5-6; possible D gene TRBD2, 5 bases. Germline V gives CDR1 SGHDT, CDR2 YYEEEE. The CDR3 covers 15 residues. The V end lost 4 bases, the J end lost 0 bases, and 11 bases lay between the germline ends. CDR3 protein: CASSGREKAKNIQYF. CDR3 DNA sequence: TGTGCCAGCAGCGGAAGGGAGAAAGCCAAAAACATTCAGTACTTC. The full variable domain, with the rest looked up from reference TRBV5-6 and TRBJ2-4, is DAGVTQSPTHLIKTRGQQVTLRCSPKSGHDTVSWYQQALGQGPQFIFQYYEEEERQRGNFPDRFSGHQFPNYSSELNVNALLLGDSALYLCASSGREKAKNIQYFGAGTRLSVL.

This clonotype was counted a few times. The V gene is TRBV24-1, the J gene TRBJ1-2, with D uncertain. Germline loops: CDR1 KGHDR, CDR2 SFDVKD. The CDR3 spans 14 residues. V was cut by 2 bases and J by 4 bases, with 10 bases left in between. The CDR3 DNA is TGTGCCACCAGTGATTCCGACAAAATCTATGGCTACACCTTC. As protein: CATSDSDKIYGYTF.

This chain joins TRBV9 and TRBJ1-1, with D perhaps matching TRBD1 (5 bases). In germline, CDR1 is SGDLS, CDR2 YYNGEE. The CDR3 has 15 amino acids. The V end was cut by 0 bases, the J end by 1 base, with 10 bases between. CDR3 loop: CASSVGSTGNTEAFF. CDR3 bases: TGTGCCAGCAGCGTAGGATCTACAGGGAACACTGAAGCTTTCTTT.

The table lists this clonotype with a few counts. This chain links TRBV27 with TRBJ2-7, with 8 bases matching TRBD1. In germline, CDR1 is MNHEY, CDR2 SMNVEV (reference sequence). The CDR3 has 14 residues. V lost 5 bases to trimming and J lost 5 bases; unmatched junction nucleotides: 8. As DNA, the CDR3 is TGTGCCAGCAGTCTAGACAGGGGCAGGGACGAGCAGTACTTC. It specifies CASSLDRGRDEQYF.

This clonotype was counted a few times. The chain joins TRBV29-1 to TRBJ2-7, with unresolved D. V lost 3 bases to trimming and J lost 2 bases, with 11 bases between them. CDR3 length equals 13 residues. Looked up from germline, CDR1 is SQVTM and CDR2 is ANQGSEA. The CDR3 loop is CSVDVDGPYEQYF. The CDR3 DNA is TGCAGCGTTGATGTCGACGGACCCTACGAGCAGTACTTC.

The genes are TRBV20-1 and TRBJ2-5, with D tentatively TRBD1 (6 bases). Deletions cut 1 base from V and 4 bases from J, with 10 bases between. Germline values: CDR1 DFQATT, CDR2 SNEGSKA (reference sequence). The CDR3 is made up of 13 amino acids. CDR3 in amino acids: CSARAGVPETQYF. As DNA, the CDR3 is TGCAGTGCTAGAGCAGGGGTGCCAGAGACCCAGTACTTC.

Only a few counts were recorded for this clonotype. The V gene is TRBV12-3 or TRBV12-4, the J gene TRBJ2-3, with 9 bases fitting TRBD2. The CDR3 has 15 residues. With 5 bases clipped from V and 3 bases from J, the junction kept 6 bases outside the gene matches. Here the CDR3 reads CASSRGGAGTDTQYF. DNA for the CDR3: TGTGCCAGCAGTCGCGGGGGGGCCGGGACAGATACGCAGTATTTT.

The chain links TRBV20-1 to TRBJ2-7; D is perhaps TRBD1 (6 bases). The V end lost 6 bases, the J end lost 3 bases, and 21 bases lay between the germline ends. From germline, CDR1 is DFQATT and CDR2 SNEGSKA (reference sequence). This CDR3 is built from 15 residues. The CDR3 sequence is CSAPRGQGLYYEQYF. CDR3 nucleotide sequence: TGCAGTGCCCCGAGAGGCCAGGGGCTTTACTACGAGCAGTACTTC.

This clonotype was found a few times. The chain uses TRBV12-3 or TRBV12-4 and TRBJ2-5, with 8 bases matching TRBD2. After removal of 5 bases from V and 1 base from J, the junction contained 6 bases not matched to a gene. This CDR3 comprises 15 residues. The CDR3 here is CASSPGGFAQETQYF. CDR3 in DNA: TGTGCCAGCAGTCCGGGGGGGTTCGCCCAAGAGACCCAGTACTTC.

The CDR3 reads CASSRTENSNQPQHF. For the CDR3, the DNA is TGTGCCAGCAGTCGGACAGAAAATAGCAATCAGCCCCAGCATTTT. V gene TRBV12-3 or TRBV12-4 combines with J gene TRBJ1-5, with D maybe TRBD1 (6 bases). V lost 5 bases and J 0 bases, leaving 11 bases between the germline ends. CDR3 length: 15 amino acids.

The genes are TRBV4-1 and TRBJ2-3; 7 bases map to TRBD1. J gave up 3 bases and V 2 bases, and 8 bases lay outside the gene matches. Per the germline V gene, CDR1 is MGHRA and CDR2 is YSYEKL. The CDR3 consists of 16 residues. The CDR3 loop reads CASSQREGAGTDTQYF. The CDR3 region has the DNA TGCGCCAGCAGCCAACGAGAGGGGGCAGGGACAGATACGCAGTATTTT.

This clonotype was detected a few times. CDR3 DNA sequence: TGTGCCAGCAGTCCCACGAGGCGAGGACAGTCGGGCTATGGCTACACCTTC. Amino acid sequence: CASSPTRRGQSGYGYTF. The chain employs TRBV12-3 or TRBV12-4 and TRBJ1-2; weak D call: TRBD1 (6 bases). Deletions cut 5 bases from V and 4 bases from J, with 23 bases between. This CDR3 comprises 17 residues.

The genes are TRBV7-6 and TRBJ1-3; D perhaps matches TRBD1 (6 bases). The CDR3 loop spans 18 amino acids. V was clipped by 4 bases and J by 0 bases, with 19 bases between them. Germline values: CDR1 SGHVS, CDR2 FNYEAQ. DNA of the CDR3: TGTGCCAGCAGCTCAATTGCTGGGGGGGGCAGCTCTGGAAACACCATATATTTT. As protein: CASSSIAGGGSSGNTIYF.

The CDR3 DNA sequence: TGCGCCAGCAGCTCTACTAGCGGGGGGCCCAATGAGCAGTTCTTC. This gives the protein CASSSTSGGPNEQFF. The chain links TRBV5-1 to TRBJ2-1, with TRBD2 matching 12 bases. V trimming: 3 bases; J trimming: 6 bases; junction bases outside the gene matches: 4. CDR3 length: 15 residues. Per germline, CDR1 SGHRS and CDR2 YFSETQ.

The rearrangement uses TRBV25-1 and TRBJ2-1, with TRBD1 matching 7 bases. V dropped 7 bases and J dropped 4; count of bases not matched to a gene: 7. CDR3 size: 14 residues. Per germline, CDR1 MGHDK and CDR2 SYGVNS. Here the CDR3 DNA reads TGTGCCAGCACCACGGGACAGTTTTACAATGAGCAGTTCTTC. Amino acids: CASTTGQFYNEQFF.

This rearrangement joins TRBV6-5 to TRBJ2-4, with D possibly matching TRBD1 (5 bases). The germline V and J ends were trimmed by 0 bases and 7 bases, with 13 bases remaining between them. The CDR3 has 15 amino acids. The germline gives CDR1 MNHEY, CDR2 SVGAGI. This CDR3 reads CASSYSRQGGNIQYF. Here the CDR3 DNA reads TGTGCCAGCAGTTACTCGCGGCAGGGTGGGAACATTCAGTACTTC.

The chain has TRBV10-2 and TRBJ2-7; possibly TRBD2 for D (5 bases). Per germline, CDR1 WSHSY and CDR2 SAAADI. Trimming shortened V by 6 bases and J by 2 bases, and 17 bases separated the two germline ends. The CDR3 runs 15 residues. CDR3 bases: TGCGCCAGCAGGAGCGGATGGTCCCCTCCCTACGAGCAGTACTTC. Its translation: CASRSGWSPPYEQYF.

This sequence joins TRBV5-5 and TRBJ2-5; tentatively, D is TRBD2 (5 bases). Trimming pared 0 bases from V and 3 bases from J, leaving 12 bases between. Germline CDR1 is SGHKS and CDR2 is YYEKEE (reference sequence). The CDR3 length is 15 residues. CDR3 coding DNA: TGTGCCAGCAGCTTGGCCGGACGGCGGGAAGAGACCCAGTACTTC. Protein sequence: CASSLAGRREETQYF.